This TCR beta chain comes out of a study of chemoradiotherapy in HPV16-positive cancers. Clones were sequenced by immunoSEQ multiplex PCR, and TCRdb holds only the in-frame ones, with some missing. This table has 25,000 to 30,000 clones, about 93% appearing once. CDR1 and CDR2 (germline): MGHRA, YSYEKL. Trimming removed 5 bases from V and 0 bases from J, with 10 bases in between. The CDR3 sequence is 14 residues long. This chain joins TRBV4-1 and TRBJ1-2; D is uncertain. This clonotype was sampled from a human donor with HPV-associated anogenital cancer. Sequences were derived from blood, sampled from a patient who underwent chemoradiotherapy. Here the CDR3 reads CASSSGTANYGYTF. In DNA, the CDR3 is TGCGCCAGCAGCTCAGGAACAGCTAACTATGGCTACACCTTC.